The 12 T cell receptor beta chains presented below share a single source sample, sequenced in a study of OX40 agonist ivuxolimab in advanced cancers. TCRdb keeps only in-frame clones here, not all; method: immunoSEQ multiplex PCR. In the table there are roughly 100,000 clones, roughly 80% of which are singletons. Sequencing was performed on CD4+ or CD8+ T cells sorted from blood, taken in a trial of the OX40 agonist ivuxolimab. These receptors all come from an adult with an advanced solid tumor such as melanoma, head and neck, liver or kidney cancer.

The chain's CDR3 is CASSPHRTGTPYEQYF. The CDR3 coding sequence is TGTGCCAGCAGCCCTCACCGGACAGGGACCCCCTACGAGCAGTACTTC. The V call is TRBV7-2, the J call TRBJ2-7; 8 positions agree with TRBD1. The ends lost 5 bases at V and 2 bases at J; junction bases unmatched: 11. The CDR3 is made up of 16 amino acids. Germline V gene sequence: CDR1 SGHTA, CDR2 FQGNSA. Variable domain in full (rest from reference TRBV7-2 and TRBJ2-7): GAGVSQSPSNKVTEKGKDVELRCDPISGHTALYWYRQSLGQGLEFLIYFQGNSAPDKSGLPSDRFSAERTGGSVSTLTIQRTQQEDSAVYLCASSPHRTGTPYEQYFGPGTRLTVT.

This chain links TRBV4-1 with TRBJ2-5; tentative D call: TRBD2 (6 bases). The J call may be incorrect, as the DNA end agrees better with TRBJ2-7. This CDR3 contains 15 residues. From germline, CDR1 is MGHRA and CDR2 YSYEKL. CDR3 sequence: CASSQEGSGFYEQYF. In nucleotides, the CDR3 is TGCGCCAGCAGCCAAGAGGGTAGCGGCTTTTACGAGCAGTACTTC.

The chain couples TRBV2 to TRBJ1-1; D might be TRBD1 (6 bases). V dropped 1 base and J dropped 4 bases, with 19 bases sitting between them. This CDR3 spans 17 amino acids. The germline gives CDR1 SNHLY, CDR2 FYNNEI. CDR3 nucleotides: TGTGCCAGCAGTGAAGAGTGGCTAGGTAGGGGGTCCACTGAAGCTTTCTTT. Translated: CASSEEWLGRGSTEAFF.

This sequence joins TRBV5-6 and TRBJ2-2; D may be TRBD1 (6 bases). Trimming left V 1 base short and J 2 bases short, with 15 bases between. The CDR3 length is 17 residues. Germline loops: CDR1 SGHDT, CDR2 YYEEEE. The CDR3: CASSLPGAGENTGELFF. CDR3 in DNA: TGTGCCAGCAGCTTGCCCGGGGCAGGGGAAAACACCGGGGAGCTGTTTTTT.

This CDR3 is CASSPPRLAGSDEQYF. In nucleotides, the CDR3 is TGTGCCAGCTCACCACCTCGACTAGCGGGGTCGGATGAGCAGTACTTC. The genes are TRBV18 and TRBJ2-7, with 11 bases matching TRBD2. CDR3 size: 16 residues. The ends lost 0 bases at V and 7 bases at J; junction bases unmatched: 8. Germline loops: CDR1 KGHSH, CDR2 LQKENI.

This rearrangement joins TRBV5-6 to TRBJ2-5; 8 positions agree with TRBD2. This CDR3 is built from 14 residues. In germline, CDR1 is SGHDT, CDR2 YYEEEE. J gave up 11 bases and V 4 bases, and 13 bases lay outside the gene matches. CDR3 loop: CASSPGTREGEQYF. The CDR3 DNA reads TGTGCCAGCAGCCCCGGGACTCGGGAGGGGGAGCAGTACTTC.

This clone is judged medium-sized. The rearrangement joins TRBV6-5 to TRBJ1-2; possible D gene TRBD1, 6 bases. The CDR3 extends over 12 amino acids. Trimming removed 2 bases at V and 11 bases at J, with 12 bases between. CDR1 is MNHEY and CDR2 is SVGAGI in the germline V gene. The CDR3 here is CASSYIGDKYTF. CDR3 DNA sequence: TGTGCCAGCAGTTACATTGGGGACAAATACACCTTC.

CDR3 bases: TGTGCCAGCAGTGATGTCCCGGACGAGAATGAGCAGTTCTTC. Its protein is CASSDVPDENEQFF. This rearrangement joins TRBV6-1 to TRBJ2-1, with D uncertain. Trimming cost V 3 bases and J 7 bases, with 13 bases left between them. Germline loops: CDR1 MNHNS, CDR2 SASEGT. The length of the CDR3 is 14 residues.

The sample holds a few counts of this clone. V gene TRBV7-8 combines with J gene TRBJ1-1; tentatively, D is TRBD1 (5 bases). Between the trimmed V and J ends, which lost 5 bases and 1 base, there was a span of 8 bases. Germline lookup yields CDR1 SGHVS and CDR2 FQNEAQ. There are 13 residues in the CDR3. The CDR3 loop reads CASSRGSNTEAFF. Written as DNA, the CDR3 is TGTGCCAGCAGCCGGGGGTCGAACACTGAAGCTTTCTTT.

This clone was observed once. This chain connects TRBV27 to TRBJ2-4; 11 bases are a match to TRBD2. The V gene end was trimmed by 5 bases and the J gene end by 0 bases; junction bases not matched to a gene: 3. Germline assignment: CDR1 MNHEY and CDR2 SMNVEV (reference sequence). This CDR3 comprises 16 residues. The CDR3 reads CASSLGTSGAKNIQYF. For the CDR3, the DNA is TGTGCCAGCAGTCTTGGGACTAGCGGAGCCAAAAACATTCAGTACTTC.

The CDR3: CASSYGQGSVGDTQYF. CDR3 nucleotides: TGTGCCAGCAGTTACGGACAGGGAAGCGTAGGGGATACGCAGTATTTT. The chain employs TRBV7-8 and TRBJ2-3; 8 nucleotides align to TRBD1. CDR3 length: 16 amino acids. The germline V gene encodes CDR1 SGHVS and CDR2 FQNEAQ. V was clipped by 6 bases and J by 6 bases; unmatched bases: 14.

The chain couples TRBV6-1 to TRBJ2-5; D gene ambiguous. With 5 bases removed from V and 0 bases from J, the gap between germline ends came to 4 bases. This CDR3 has 12 residues. Germline V gene sequence: CDR1 MNHNS, CDR2 SASEGT. CDR3: CASSLNQETQYF. The CDR3 DNA reads as TGTGCCAGCAGTCTCAACCAAGAGACCCAGTACTTC.